This entry concerns a single T cell receptor (beta chain). What it binds is not known. The germline V gene has CDR1 SNHLY and CDR2 FYNNEI. The CDR3 runs to 18 residues. V dropped 5 bases and J dropped 1; count of bases not matched to a gene: 10. These data come from a study of cytomegalovirus exposure and HLA in healthy donors. Whole-study findings and limits: Exclusion applied to some V segments, including TRBV6-2 and TRBV6-3, as they were indistinguishable. Sequencing likely generated an artifact that appeared as a cluster of highly shared sequence variants.

The PCR employed 60 Vbeta primers together with 13 Jbeta primers. This table comes from immunoSEQ multiplex PCR, and its TCRdb copy is limited to in-frame clones, with some not included. Of around 100,000 clones listed, under 70% were seen once; the top ten hold around 9%. The receptor comes from a man younger than 45 in good health and CMV-seropositive. This chain connects TRBV2 to TRBJ2-6; TRBD1 agrees at 8 bases. Sequencing was carried out using PBMCs. The DNA for the CDR3 is TGTGCCAGCAGTTCGACAGGGGCTGTAAATTCTGGGGCCAACGTCCTGACTTTC. This codes for CASSSTGAVNSGANVLTF.